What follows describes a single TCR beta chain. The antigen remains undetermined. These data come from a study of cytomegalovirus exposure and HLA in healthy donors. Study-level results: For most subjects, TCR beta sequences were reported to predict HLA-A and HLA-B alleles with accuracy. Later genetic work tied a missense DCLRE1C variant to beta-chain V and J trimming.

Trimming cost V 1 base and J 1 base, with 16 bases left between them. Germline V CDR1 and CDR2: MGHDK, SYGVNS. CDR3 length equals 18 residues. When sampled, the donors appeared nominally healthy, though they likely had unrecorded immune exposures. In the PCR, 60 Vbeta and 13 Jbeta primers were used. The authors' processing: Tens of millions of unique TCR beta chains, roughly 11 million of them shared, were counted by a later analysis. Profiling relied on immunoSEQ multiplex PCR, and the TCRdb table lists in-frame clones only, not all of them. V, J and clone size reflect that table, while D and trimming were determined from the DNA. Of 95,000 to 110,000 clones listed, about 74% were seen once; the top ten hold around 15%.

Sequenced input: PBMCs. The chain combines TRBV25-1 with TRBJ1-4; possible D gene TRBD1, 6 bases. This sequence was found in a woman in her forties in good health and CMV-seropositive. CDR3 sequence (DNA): TGTGCCAGCAGTGAATTACAGGGTAATTACGGAACTAATGAAAAACTGTTTTTT. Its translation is CASSELQGNYGTNEKLFF.